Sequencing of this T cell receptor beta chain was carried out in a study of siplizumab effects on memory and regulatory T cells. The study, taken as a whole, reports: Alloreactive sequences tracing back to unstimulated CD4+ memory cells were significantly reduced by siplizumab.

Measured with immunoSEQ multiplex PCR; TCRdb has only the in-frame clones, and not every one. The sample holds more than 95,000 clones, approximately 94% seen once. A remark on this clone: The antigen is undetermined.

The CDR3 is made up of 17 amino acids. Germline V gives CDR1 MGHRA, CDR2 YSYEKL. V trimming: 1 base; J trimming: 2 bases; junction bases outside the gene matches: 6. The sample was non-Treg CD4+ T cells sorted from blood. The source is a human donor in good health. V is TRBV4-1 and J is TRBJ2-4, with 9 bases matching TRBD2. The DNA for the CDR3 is TGCGCCAGCAGCCAAGTCGGCGGGGGGGTCACCAAAAACATTCAGTACTTC. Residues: CASSQVGGGVTKNIQYF.